These T cell receptor beta chains were read from a single sample in a study of blood T cell repertoires in COVID-19. The table came from immunoSEQ multiplex PCR; TCRdb's copy has only in-frame clones and leaves some out. Of roughly 120,000 clones listed, roughly 88% are singletons. Sequencing was done on a sample of peripheral blood. The receptor set was obtained from a woman in her seventies who had recovered from COVID-19. Both conserved end residues are part of each CDR3. A D gene is named only where the DNA matches it firmly. Clone size is not always given. Where it is, it says once, few, many or a class for expanded clones.

v_gene	abundance	d_gene	j_gene	CDR3nt	CDR3aa
TRBV5-4	-	TRBD1	TRBJ1-3	TGTGCCAGCAGCAGCACCGGGACAGGGGCTGGAAACACCATATATTTT	CASSSTGTGAGNTIYF
TRBV3-1/TRBV3-2	-	TRBD1	TRBJ1-2	TGTGCCAGCAGACTGACAGGGGGTGGCTACACCTTC	CASRLTGGGYTF
TRBV10-3	-	-	TRBJ2-7	TGTGCCATCACCCAAATACAGGGTTACGAGCAGTACTTC	CAITQIQGYEQYF
TRBV5-1	-	TRBD1	TRBJ2-5	TGCGCCAGCAGCTTCATCGGACAGGGACAAGAGACCCAGTACTTC	CASSFIGQGQETQYF
TRBV6-6	once	-	TRBJ2-5	TGTGCCAGCAGACTCCGGGGTATTCAAGAGACCCAGTACTTC	CASRLRGIQETQYF
TRBV7-8	few	-	TRBJ2-2	TGTGCCAGCAGCCCCCAGATAGCGACCGGGGAGCTGTTTTTT	CASSPQIATGELFF
TRBV7-2	-	-	TRBJ2-2	TGTGCCAGCAGCTTAGATCCGGGGGAGCTGTTTTTT	CASSLDPGELFF
TRBV20-1	-	-	TRBJ2-1	TGCAGTGCGGGAGCCTACAATGAGCAGTTCTTC	CSAGAYNEQFF
TRBV18	-	-	TRBJ1-5	TGTGCCAGCTCACCAGGGCAACACAACAGCAATCAGCCCCAGCATTTT	CASSPGQHNSNQPQHF
TRBV2	-	TRBD2	TRBJ2-4	TGTGCCAGCAGTGGAGGGAGGGCATCGGCGAACATTCAGTACTTC	CASSGGRASANIQYF
TRBV5-6	-	-	TRBJ2-1	TGTGCCAGCAGCCCCGTGGGCCCATACAATGAGCAGTTCTTC	CASSPVGPYNEQFF
TRBV29-1	few	-	TRBJ2-7	TGCAGCGTTGGGAGAGGAGGGAGCTACGAGCAGTACTTC	CSVGRGGSYEQYF
TRBV19	-	-	TRBJ2-7	TGTGCCAGTAGTATAGATCTTGAGACACACTACGAGCAGTACTTC	CASSIDLETHYEQYF
TRBV19	-	TRBD2	TRBJ2-5	TGTGCCAGTAGTATCCGACCCGGGACTAGAAGTCGGGAGACCCAGTACTTC	CASSIRPGTRSRETQYF
TRBV15	-	TRBD2	TRBJ2-3	TGTGCCACCAGCAGTGTCCTAGCGGACACAGATACGCAGTATTTT	CATSSVLADTDTQYF
TRBV7-8	-	TRBD1	TRBJ1-3	TGTGCCAGCAGTTTCACAGGGGCAGGAAACACCATATATTTT	CASSFTGAGNTIYF
TRBV3-1/TRBV3-2	-	TRBD2	TRBJ2-7	TGTGCCAGCAGCTGGGGGGGCGAGCAGTACTTC	CASSWGGEQYF
TRBV7-2	-	-	TRBJ2-5	TGTGCCAGCAGCAAAGCAGACAGACCGGAGACCCAGTACTTC	CASSKADRPETQYF
TRBV3-1/TRBV3-2	-	-	TRBJ2-5	TGTGCCAGCAGCCAAGGGCGTCGGGGGAGAGAGACCCAGTACTTC	CASSQGRRGRETQYF
TRBV3-1/TRBV3-2	-	-	TRBJ2-2	TGTGCCAGCAGCCATGTCGGGGGTCCCGGGGAGCTGTTTTTT	CASSHVGGPGELFF
TRBV24-1	-	-	TRBJ2-5	TGTGCCACCAGTGTAGGGTCAGGGGAGACCCAGTACTTC	CATSVGSGETQYF
TRBV5-1	-	-	TRBJ1-4	TGCGCCAGCAGTCTCCTGGGGCAGGGCCCATTCCTGTTTTTT	CASSLLGQGPFLFF
TRBV3-1/TRBV3-2	few	-	TRBJ2-1	TGTGCCAGCAGCCAGAGCTCCTACAATGAGCAGTTCTTC	CASSQSSYNEQFF
TRBV3-1/TRBV3-2	-	-	TRBJ2-7	TGTGCCAGCAGCCAATCGCGGGAGCAGTACTTC	CASSQSREQYF
TRBV6-1	-	TRBD1	TRBJ1-2	TGTGCCAGCAGTGGACAGGGTTATTCTGCTGAGGATGGCTACACCTTC	CASSGQGYSAEDGYTF
TRBV19	-	-	TRBJ2-5	TGTGCCAGTAGTAACACAGTCCGGTCCCGGGAGACCCAGTACTTC	CASSNTVRSRETQYF
TRBV6-1	-	TRBD2	TRBJ2-1	TGTGCCAGCAGTGAGCGGGCTAGCGGGACTGCATCCTACTCCTACAATGAGCAGTTCTTC	CASSERASGTASYSYNEQFF
TRBV5-4	-	-	TRBJ2-4	TGTGCCAGCAGTTTGTCAGGGAAAAACATTCAGTACTTC	CASSLSGKNIQYF
TRBV5-6	-	-	TRBJ1-2	TGTGCCAGCAGCGGGGCCCAAGACGGATCCTATGGCTACACCTTC	CASSGAQDGSYGYTF
TRBV3-1/TRBV3-2	-	-	TRBJ2-5	TGTGCCAGCAGCCAAGTCGGAGGCCAGGGGGAGACCCAGTACTTC	CASSQVGGQGETQYF
TRBV11-2	-	TRBD2	TRBJ2-1	TGTGCCAGCAGCTTACCCGGGGGGAACAACAATGAGCAGTTCTTC	CASSLPGGNNNEQFF
TRBV6-5	-	-	TRBJ2-1	TGTGCCAGCAGCCCCGGACACCTCTCCTACAATGAGCAGTTCTTC	CASSPGHLSYNEQFF
TRBV28	-	TRBD1	TRBJ1-6	TGTGCCAGCGATACTCCCCGGACAGGGGGGAATTCACCCCTCCACTTT	CASDTPRTGGNSPLHF
TRBV5-6	few	-	TRBJ2-7	TGTGCCAGCAGGGCCCTTCGCCCCGGGAGCGGCGAGCAGTACTTC	CASRALRPGSGEQYF
TRBV9	-	-	TRBJ2-1	TGTGCCAGCAGCGACCGAGCGGGCTCCTACAATGAGCAGTTCTTC	CASSDRAGSYNEQFF
TRBV7-3	-	-	TRBJ2-2	TGTGCCAGCAGCCAGGGAACCGGGGAGCTGTTTTTT	CASSQGTGELFF
TRBV27	once	TRBD2	TRBJ2-1	TGTGCCAGCAGTTTGGGACTACCCAATGAGCAGTTCTTC	CASSLGLPNEQFF
TRBV24-1	once	-	TRBJ2-3	TGTGCCACCAGTGATTTGGTTTCAGGGTATATTACGCAGTATTTT	CATSDLVSGYITQYF
TRBV9	few	-	TRBJ1-5	TGTGCCAGCAGCGGGACACCGTATAGCAATCAGCCCCAGCATTTT	CASSGTPYSNQPQHF
TRBV7-2	-	-	TRBJ2-6	TGTGCCAGCAGCTTACGGGGGGCCCAAAGCTCTGGGGCCAACGTCCTGACTTTC	CASSLRGAQSSGANVLTF
TRBV4-1	once	TRBD2	TRBJ2-7	TGCGCCAGCAGCCAAGTTAAGGCCGGGGGGGGCAGGGAGCAGTACTTC	CASSQVKAGGGREQYF
TRBV18	-	-	TRBJ1-3	TGTGCCAGCCCCGACAGCCCCGACGGCTCTGGAAACACCATATATTTT	CASPDSPDGSGNTIYF
TRBV6-6	-	TRBD1	TRBJ2-7	TGTGCCAGCAGTTTTACAGGGGTCGACGAGCAGTACTTC	CASSFTGVDEQYF
TRBV5-6	once	-	TRBJ1-3	TGTGCCAGCAGCGGACAGGGAAACACCATATATTTT	CASSGQGNTIYF
TRBV10-3	-	TRBD1	TRBJ2-2	TGTGCCATCAGTGAAAGGGGGACAGCGAACACCGGGGAGCTGTTTTTT	CAISERGTANTGELFF